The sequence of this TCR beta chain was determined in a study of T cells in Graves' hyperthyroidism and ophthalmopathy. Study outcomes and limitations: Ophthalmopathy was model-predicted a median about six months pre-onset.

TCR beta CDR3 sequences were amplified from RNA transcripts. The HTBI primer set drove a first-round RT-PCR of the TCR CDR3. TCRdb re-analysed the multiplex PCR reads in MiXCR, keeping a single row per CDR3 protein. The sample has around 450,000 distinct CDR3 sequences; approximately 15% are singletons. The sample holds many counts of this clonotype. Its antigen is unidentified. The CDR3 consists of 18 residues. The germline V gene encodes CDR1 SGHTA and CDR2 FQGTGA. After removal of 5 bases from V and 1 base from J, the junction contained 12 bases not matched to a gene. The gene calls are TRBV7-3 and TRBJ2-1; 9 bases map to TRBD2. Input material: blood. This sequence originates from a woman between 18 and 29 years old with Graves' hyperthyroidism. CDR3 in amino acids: CASSNTSGSYRSYNEQFF. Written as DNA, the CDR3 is TGTGCCAGCAGCAACACTAGCGGGTCGTATCGGTCCTACAATGAGCAGTTCTTC.